This TCR beta chain was captured in a study of CD8+ T cells in alopecia areata listed by TCRdb under 2018. Study-wide context: Treated patients were enrolled in an open-label pilot trial of oral tofacitinib, 5 to 10 mg twice daily, for moderate-to-severe alopecia areata. Tofacitinib was administered for 6 to 18 months, and 6 months of follow-up off drug were then conducted to assess delayed response and recurrence. To study T cell clonal expansion in alopecia areata, the researchers applied high-throughput TCRbeta sequencing to both the C3H/HeJ mouse model and human patients. Human TCRbeta sequencing covered scalp tissue and sorted CD4+ and CD8+ peripheral blood T cells from patchy and totalis/universalis alopecia areata patients and healthy controls. Patients on tofacitinib were biopsied at baseline and after 4 and 24 weeks of treatment, and several of the patients also had a later scalp biopsy. Scalp clonality was compared among normal scalp (n=4), patchy alopecia areata scalp (n=8), and alopecia totalis/universalis scalp (n=8). The RNA source kit depended on sample type: the PAXgene miRNA kit for fixed scalp, the miRNeasy kit for PBMCs, and the RNeasy kit for mouse skin. immunoSEQ multiplex PCR using 35 Vbeta forward primers and 13 Jbeta reverse primers was used to amplify TCRbeta CDR3 regions.

Read against the paper, the sample's time point label means: baseline before oral tofacitinib. Peripheral blood and lesional scalp punch biopsies were obtained from patients with alopecia areata. After PBMCs were isolated by density centrifugation and stained for CD3, CD4 and CD8, a FACSAria was used to sort CD4+ and CD8+ T cells. Libraries came from the immunoSEQ multiplex PCR assay. For TCR sequencing, RNA was extracted from every sample and reverse transcribed into cDNA to serve as template. SuperScript III was used for first-strand cDNA synthesis, primed with a 2:1 mix of oligo-dT and random hexamers. Amplification bias was assessed with a synthetic immune receptor repertoire, and residual bias was removed computationally. The authors' analysis ran thus. Raw reads were preprocessed to remove errors, and CDR3 was defined by IMGT conventions from the conserved cysteine to phenylalanine. Clonality was calculated as 1 minus Shannon entropy normalized by log2 of the number of productive unique TCRs. Whether each scalp clone was CD4 or CD8 was inferred by checking scalp TCRbeta sequences against the CD4 and CD8 repertoires from sorted blood. This is the immuneACCESS table as TCRdb keeps it, with only in-frame sequences that have V and J called. A part of the clones is gone; compared with another copy, unresolved V genes explain less than half, and the rest is unexplained. V and J calls and clone size are as listed in that table; D and trimming were resolved from the DNA. Within this sample are under 300,000 clones, with 67% of them counted one time only. The ten largest clones represent around 1.2% of the sample.

V trim: 8 bases; J trim: 5 bases; unmatched bases: 7. The CDR3 has 14 amino acids, counting the end cysteine and phenylalanine. The CDR3 DNA has 42 bases and is translated from base 1. The germline V gene (reference sequence) supplies CDR1 LNHDA and CDR2 SQIVND. Overall results and qualifications from the work: Lesional scalp, especially in alopecia totalis/universalis, showed higher clonality and more expanded CD8+ clones than normal scalp, suggesting antigenic drive. Shared TCR sequences between patients were less evident than in mice, which may be partly attributable to HLA diversity in the patient population. Unlike mouse skin, where gammadelta T cells dominate, normal human skin contains resident alphabeta T cells that get sequenced too, which complicates analysis of the scalp TCR repertoire.

This clone was observed a handful of times. Its antigen is currently not known. Base quality data are lacking; no much larger clone is found one base away. Sequenced here: CD4+ T cells sorted from blood, sampled at week 0. The receptor comes from a human donor with alopecia areata. This receptor chain uses TRBV19 and TRBJ2-2, and 8 bases in between align with TRBD1. CDR3 protein: CASETGVRTGELFF. DNA sequence: TGTGCCAGTGAGACAGGGGTGAGGACCGGGGAGCTGTTTTTT.